These 25 T cell receptor beta chains were sequenced from one sample in a study of blood T cells in healthy people across ages. The authors ran a second PCR of roughly 6 to 12 cycles using a sample-barcoded 5' primer and a J-beta primer mix. MiXCR, applied by TCRdb to the 5' RACE reads, yields one record per CDR3 protein. The sample carries 710,000 or so distinct CDR3 sequences, 22% recorded once. Sequencing was carried out using blood. These receptors were obtained from a man aged 65 to 85 in good health.

The chain uses TRBV11-2 and TRBJ2-1; 7 bases agree with TRBD2. Near its end, the DNA agrees better with TRBJ2-5, so the J call may be wrong. The CDR3 loop spans 16 amino acids. Per germline, CDR1 SGHAT and CDR2 FQNNGV. CDR3 DNA: TGTGCCAGCAGCTTAGCCCCTACAAGGGAGGGAGAGACCCAGTACTTC. Residues: CASSLAPTREGETQYF.

This clonotype was counted only a few times. The rearrangement uses TRBV5-1 and TRBJ2-3; 11 positions match TRBD2. Per the germline V gene, CDR1 is SGHRS and CDR2 is YFSETQ. This CDR3 has 16 amino acids. With 4 bases clipped from V and 0 bases from J, the junction kept 4 bases outside the gene matches. CDR3 sequence: CASSRGTSGSTDTQYF. The CDR3 DNA reads as TGCGCCAGCAGCCGTGGGACTAGCGGTAGCACAGATACGCAGTATTTT.

This clonotype was observed a few times. This rearrangement joins TRBV5-1 to TRBJ1-2; 8 bases are a match to TRBD1. The CDR3 runs to 14 residues. Trimming at V came to 4 bases and at J to 6 bases, leaving 8 bases not matched to a gene. Germline values: CDR1 SGHRS, CDR2 YFSETQ. The CDR3 bases are TGCGCCAGCAGCCCAAGGACAGGGATAGATGGCTACACCTTC. It is translated as CASSPRTGIDGYTF.

A few counts support this clonotype. The CDR3 here is CASSTGLAGPYNEQFF. In nucleotides, the CDR3 is TGTGCCAGCAGCACCGGACTAGCGGGACCATACAATGAGCAGTTCTTC. This sequence joins TRBV7-2 and TRBJ2-1; 12 nucleotides align to TRBD2. Trimming took 5 bases from V and 4 from J; bases not matched to a gene: 6. Looked up from germline, CDR1 is SGHTA and CDR2 is FQGNSA. This CDR3 has 16 amino acids.

The chain combines TRBV28 with TRBJ1-4; D is ambiguous. Trimming removed 3 bases from V and 8 bases from J, with 19 bases in between. The germline V gene encodes CDR1 MDHEN and CDR2 SYDVKM. The CDR3 has 16 residues. The CDR3 DNA reads as TGTGCCAGCAGTTTCCCTAGGGAGTGGGGTGAAGAAAAACTGTTTTTT. This sequence encodes CASSFPREWGEEKLFF.

J is TRBJ2-1 and V is TRBV9; D gene ambiguous. The DNA end is more similar to TRBJ2-5, so the J call may be wrong. CDR1 and CDR2 from the germline V gene are SGDLS and YYNGEE. The CDR3 covers 14 residues. The CDR3 is CASSVVLDSETQYF. DNA for the CDR3: TGTGCCAGCAGCGTAGTTCTAGATTCGGAGACCCAGTACTTC.

This clonotype was counted at least ten times. V gene TRBV12-3 or TRBV12-4 combines with J gene TRBJ2-4; possible D gene TRBD2, 6 bases. The CDR3 covers 14 residues. The ends were cut back, 7 bases at V and 1 base at J, with 11 bases in the middle. The CDR3 here is CASTAGTAKNIQYF. CDR3 DNA sequence: TGTGCCAGCACTGCGGGGACGGCCAAAAACATTCAGTACTTC.

This chain connects TRBV10-3 to TRBJ2-5, with 7 bases lining up with TRBD2. The J segment lost 3 bases and the V segment lost 6 bases, leaving 4 bases of the junction unmatched. Looked up from germline, CDR1 is ENHRY and CDR2 is SYGVKD. CDR3 length: 13 amino acids. The CDR3 bases are TGTGCCATCAGGGATGGACTAGAAGAGACCCAGTACTTC. It encodes CAIRDGLEETQYF.

The V call is TRBV5-1, the J call TRBJ1-1; D call uncertain. In germline, CDR1 is SGHRS, CDR2 YFSETQ. Trimming removed 4 bases at V and 5 bases at J, with 15 bases between. The CDR3 covers 14 residues. CDR3 nucleotide sequence: TGCGCCAGCAGCCCGGTAGCTGGTGCGACTGAAGCTTTCTTT. Residues: CASSPVAGATEAFF.

This chain joins TRBV10-3 and TRBJ1-5, with D tentatively TRBD1 (5 bases). Trimming pared 5 bases from V and 6 bases from J, leaving 17 bases between. Germline V gene lookup returns CDR1 ENHRY and CDR2 SYGVKD. This CDR3 is 15 amino acids long. The CDR3 DNA is TGTGCCATCAGTCCCCGACCGGTTACAGGTCAGCCCCAGCATTTT. Translation gives CAISPRPVTGQPQHF.

This clonotype has more than one count but fewer than ten. The V call is TRBV28, the J call TRBJ1-1; 7 bases are shared with TRBD1. Trimming removed 7 bases from V and 2 bases from J; junction bases left unmatched: 7. CDR1 is MDHEN and CDR2 is SYDVKM in the germline V gene. The CDR3 spans 14 residues. For the CDR3, the DNA is TGTGCCAGCATCGGGGGACAGCTCAACACTGAAGCTTTCTTT. Its protein product is CASIGGQLNTEAFF.

CDR3 sequence reads: CASNTGGSGSRYEQFF. In DNA, the CDR3 is TGTGCCAGCAACACGGGGGGTAGCGGGAGTAGGTATGAGCAGTTCTTC. J is TRBJ2-1 and V is TRBV6-5; 9 bases align to TRBD2. This CDR3 spans 16 amino acids. From germline, CDR1 is MNHEY and CDR2 SVGAGI. Losses at the gene ends were 7 bases for V and 8 bases for J; bases not matched to a gene: 15.

CDR3 DNA sequence: TGTGCCAGCAGTACCCGGACTAGCGGGAGGACTGGTTCAAGCGCAGATACGCAGTATTTT. It specifies CASSTRTSGRTGSSADTQYF. The chain has TRBV6-1 and TRBJ2-3; 14 bases line up with TRBD2. From germline, CDR1 is MNHNS and CDR2 SASEGT. The CDR3 sequence is 20 residues long. Trimming removed 5 bases from V and 4 bases from J; junction bases left unmatched: 17.

This clonotype was observed a handful of times. The rearrangement uses TRBV3-1 and TRBJ1-5; 8 bases agree with TRBD1. The V gene's germline CDR1 is LGHDT and CDR2 YNNKEL (reference sequence). With 4 bases clipped from V and 6 bases from J, the junction kept 8 bases outside the gene matches. CDR3 length: 15 residues. CDR3 DNA sequence: TGTGCCAGCAGCCGGAGTGACAGGGGTGGTCAGCCCCAGCATTTT. It translates to CASSRSDRGGQPQHF.

Only a few counts were recorded for this clonotype. At one end, the junction sequence differs from germline, possibly due to a read error. This CDR3 is CASREGLWEAEAFF. CDR3 nucleotides: TGTGCCAGCAGGGAAGGACTCTGGGAGGCTGAAGCTTTCTTT. This chain joins TRBV2 and TRBJ1-1; D is unclear. Germline CDR1 and CDR2: SNHLY and FYNNEI. There are 14 residues in the CDR3.

This clonotype occurred a few times. This chain joins TRBV12-3 or TRBV12-4 and TRBJ2-2; a possible D gene is TRBD1 (6 bases). This CDR3 comprises 15 residues. V dropped 6 bases and J dropped 1 base, with 12 bases sitting between them. In nucleotides, the CDR3 is TGTGCCAGCAGGAGGGCACAGGGGAACACCGGGGAGCTGTTTTTT. Translating it yields CASRRAQGNTGELFF.

The gene calls are TRBV12-3 or TRBV12-4 and TRBJ2-3; D gene uncertain. V shed 9 bases and J shed 4 bases, with 8 bases lying between them. CDR3 length: 11 amino acids. The CDR3 loop is CASAVSDTQYF. Written as DNA, the CDR3 is TGTGCCAGTGCAGTATCAGATACGCAGTATTTT.

The chain links TRBV29-1 to TRBJ2-2; D is ambiguous. Per the germline V gene, CDR1 is SQVTM and CDR2 is ANQGSEA. V was trimmed by 3 bases and J by 4 bases, leaving 6 bases between them. This CDR3 is built from 12 residues. The CDR3 here is CSVERSTGELFF. CDR3 sequence (DNA): TGCAGCGTTGAGAGGTCCACCGGGGAGCTGTTTTTT.

This clonotype came up many times. The chain joins TRBV20-1 to TRBJ2-1, with D tentatively TRBD2 (5 bases). This CDR3 spans 13 amino acids. CDR1 is DFQATT and CDR2 is SNEGSKA in the germline V gene (reference sequence). V was cut by 0 bases and J by 10 bases, with 13 bases left in between. CDR3 in DNA: TGCAGTGCTAGAGATCAACGGGAACGAGAGCAGTTCTTC. Residues: CSARDQREREQFF.

V gene TRBV28 combines with J gene TRBJ2-1, with D perhaps matching TRBD2 (6 bases). Germline V gene data show CDR1 as MDHEN and CDR2 as SYDVKM. V lost 8 bases and J 1 base, leaving 12 bases between the germline ends. CDR3 length equals 14 residues. The CDR3 reads CASFRAGSYNEQFF. For the CDR3, the DNA is TGTGCCAGCTTCCGCGCGGGATCCTACAATGAGCAGTTCTTC.

Written as DNA, the CDR3 is TGTGCCAGCGGTCCAGACAGGTCACAAGAGACCCAGTACTTC. This codes for CASGPDRSQETQYF. The chain is built from TRBV7-2 and TRBJ2-5; the D gene is possibly TRBD1 (6 bases). Germline-derived CDR1 and CDR2 are SGHTA and FQGNSA. Trimming pared 8 bases from V and 2 bases from J, leaving 15 bases between. The CDR3 length is 14 residues.

This clonotype was counted only a few times. The chain recombines TRBV20-1 with TRBJ2-3, with 10 bases identical to TRBD1. The trim removed 2 bases at V and 8 bases at J, leaving 10 bases unmatched. This CDR3 has 15 residues. From germline, CDR1 is DFQATT and CDR2 SNEGSKA (reference sequence). CDR3 DNA: TGCAGTGCTAGATCCGGGACAGGGGAACCAGGTACGCAGTATTTT. It is translated as CSARSGTGEPGTQYF.

With respect to this clonotype: The germline gene is not matched at one end of the junction; a read error may be the cause. The chain has TRBV7-9 and TRBJ2-1; TRBD1 matches 7 bases. CDR3 length: 13 amino acids. Germline V CDR1 and CDR2: SEHNR, FQNEAQ (reference sequence). CDR3 amino acids: CASSPQTGIERFF. The CDR3 bases are TGTGCCAGCAGCCCGCAGACAGGGATCGAGCGGTTCTTC.

This chain joins TRBV27 and TRBJ1-2; possible D gene TRBD1, 6 bases. Germline values: CDR1 MNHEY, CDR2 SMNVEV (reference sequence). Between the trimmed V and J ends, which lost 6 bases and 3 bases, there was a span of 23 bases. The CDR3 runs to 17 residues. CDR3 sequence (DNA): TGTGCCAGCAGCCCCCTCAGAAGATCAGGGGCAGACTATGGCTACACCTTC. Translation: CASSPLRRSGADYGYTF.

V usage is TRBV20-1 and J usage is TRBJ2-5; possibly TRBD1 or TRBD2 for D (5 bases each). Germline lookup yields CDR1 DFQATT and CDR2 SNEGSKA (reference sequence). This CDR3 is built from 12 residues. Between the trimmed V and J ends, which lost 5 bases and 4 bases, there was a span of 11 bases. In DNA form, the CDR3 reads TGCAGTGCTCTGTTTGGGGGAGAGACCCAGTACTTC. This sequence encodes CSALFGGETQYF.